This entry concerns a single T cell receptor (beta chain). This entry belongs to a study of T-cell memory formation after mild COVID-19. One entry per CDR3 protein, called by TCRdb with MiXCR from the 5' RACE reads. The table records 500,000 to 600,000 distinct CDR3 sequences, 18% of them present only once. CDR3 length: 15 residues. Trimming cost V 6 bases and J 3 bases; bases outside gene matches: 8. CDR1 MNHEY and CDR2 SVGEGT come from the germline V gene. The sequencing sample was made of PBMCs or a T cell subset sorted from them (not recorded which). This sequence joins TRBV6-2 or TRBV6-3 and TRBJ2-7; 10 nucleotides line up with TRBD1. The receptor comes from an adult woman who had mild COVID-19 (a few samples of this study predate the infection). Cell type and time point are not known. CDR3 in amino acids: CASRPTGGVDYEQYF. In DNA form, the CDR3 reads TGTGCCAGCAGGCCGACAGGGGGCGTCGACTACGAGCAGTACTTC.